These 15 T cell receptor beta chains were all obtained from the same sample, sequenced in a study of blood T cell repertoires in COVID-19. The assay was immunoSEQ multiplex PCR, and TCRdb's table has in-frame clones only and misses some. The sample contains 150,000 to 200,000 clones, 65% to 85% of which appear only once. Sequencing was performed on peripheral blood. These receptors all stem from a man in his sixties with active or convalescent COVID-19.

The chain uses TRBV27 and TRBJ2-1; 9 bases are a match to TRBD2. Trimming cost V 10 bases and J 0 bases; bases outside gene matches: 4. The germline gives CDR1 MNHEY, CDR2 SMNVEV (reference sequence). The CDR3 consists of 14 residues. CDR3 amino acids: CATSGAPSYNEQFF. DNA for the CDR3: TGTGCCACTAGCGGGGCACCCTCCTACAATGAGCAGTTCTTC.

This clone has more than one count but fewer than ten. The chain employs TRBV19 and TRBJ2-2; D is ambiguous. The V gene lost 3 bases and the J gene lost 0 bases, with 5 bases spanning the gap. This CDR3 has 14 amino acids. Germline CDR1 reads LNHDA; CDR2 reads SQIVND (reference sequence). CDR3 coding DNA: TGTGCCAGTAGTATGCAGGCGAACACCGGGGAGCTGTTTTTT. Translation gives CASSMQANTGELFF.

This chain connects TRBV7-9 to TRBJ1-1, with D perhaps TRBD1 (5 bases). The CDR3 sequence is 13 residues long. The ends were cut back, 5 bases at V and 7 bases at J, with 14 bases in the middle. CDR1 is SEHNR, CDR2 FQNEAQ, per germline (reference sequence). The CDR3 sequence: CASSPGSTGEAFF. CDR3 nucleotide sequence: TGTGCCAGCAGCCCCGGGTCAACAGGTGAAGCTTTCTTT. Full variable domain (remainder filled in from reference TRBV7-9 and TRBJ1-1): DTGVSQNPRHKITKRGQNVTFRCDPISEHNRLYWYRQTLGQGPEFLTYFQNEAQLEKSRLLSDRFSAERPKGSFSTLEIQRTEQGDSAMYLCASSPGSTGEAFFGQGTRLTVV.

This chain links TRBV11-2 with TRBJ2-1, with 10 bases fitting TRBD2. Germline assignment: CDR1 SGHAT and CDR2 FQNNGV. The CDR3 totals 15 residues. V shed 2 bases and J 8 bases; nucleotides not matched to a gene: 6. CDR3 region: CASSLQLAGIYEQFF. CDR3 DNA sequence: TGTGCCAGCAGCTTACAACTAGCGGGAATCTATGAGCAGTTCTTC.

The V call is TRBV7-2, the J call TRBJ2-1; 9 bases align to TRBD1. CDR3 length equals 18 residues. V shed 8 bases, J shed 1 base, and the junction held 15 bases outside the gene matches. Germline lookup yields CDR1 SGHTA and CDR2 FQGNSA. CDR3 in DNA: TGTGCCAGCCTAGAGCTAAACCTACAGGGGGCGTCCTACAATGAGCAGTTCTTC. It codes for CASLELNLQGASYNEQFF.

The rearrangement joins TRBV5-1 to TRBJ1-1; D is possibly TRBD1 (6 bases). The germline gives CDR1 SGHRS, CDR2 YFSETQ. V shed 0 bases and J shed 4 bases, with 13 bases lying between them. The CDR3 runs 15 residues. Written as DNA, the CDR3 is TGCGCCAGCAGCTTGGGTCCGGGGGGCATCACTGAAGCTTTCTTT. It codes for CASSLGPGGITEAFF.

The table lists this clone with a few counts. The chain carries TRBV29-1 and TRBJ1-2; maybe TRBD1 (6 bases). Germline V gene sequence: CDR1 SQVTM, CDR2 ANQGSEA. The CDR3 covers 16 residues. Trimming left V 7 bases short and J 4 bases short, with 25 bases between. In DNA, the CDR3 is TGCAGCGGGGGACCAGCTCCGGGACAAGGGGGCTATGGCTACACCTTC. This sequence encodes CSGGPAPGQGGYGYTF.

V is TRBV6-5 and J is TRBJ2-7; D possibly corresponds to TRBD2 (5 bases). CDR1 MNHEY and CDR2 SVGAGI come from the germline V gene. The CDR3 runs 12 residues. V gave up 7 bases and J gave up 5 bases, with 12 bases separating them. The CDR3 coding sequence is TGTGCCAGCAAGACGGGGTATAACGAGCAGTACTTC. Its protein is CASKTGYNEQYF.

Here the CDR3 reads CASSPRSQTQYF. The CDR3 DNA reads TGTGCCAGCAGCCCACGGAGTCAGACCCAGTACTTC. The V and J genes are TRBV6-6 and TRBJ2-5; D gene unclear. CDR3 length equals 12 residues. V was pared by 6 bases and J by 6 bases, with 11 bases between. Germline V gene data show CDR1 as MNHNY and CDR2 as SVGAGI (reference sequence).

The chain recombines TRBV11-2 with TRBJ2-1; 10 bases are a match to TRBD2. CDR1 and CDR2 (germline): SGHAT, FQNNGV. V lost 0 bases, J lost 4 bases, and 12 bases stayed unmatched. The CDR3 totals 19 residues. In DNA, the CDR3 is TGTGCCAGCAGCTTAGACCTGGTACCTCAGCGGGAGGGGTACAATGAGCAGTTCTTC. Protein product: CASSLDLVPQREGYNEQFF. Variable domain in full (rest from reference TRBV11-2 and TRBJ2-1): EAGVAQSPRYKIIEKRQSVAFWCNPISGHATLYWYQQILGQGPKLLIQFQNNGVVDDSQLPKDRFSAERLKGVDSTLKIQPAKLEDSAVYLCASSLDLVPQREGYNEQFFGPGTRLTVL.

In DNA, the CDR3 is TGTGCCAGCAGCCTCTCCCCGGGACTAGCGAGAAACGAGCAGTACTTC. Amino acid sequence: CASSLSPGLARNEQYF. The chain combines TRBV3-1 (or the pseudogene TRBV3-2) with TRBJ2-7, with TRBD2 identical over 10 bases. Trimming removed 4 bases from V and 5 bases from J; junction bases left unmatched: 11. Germline CDR1 LGHDT, CDR2 YNNKEL (reference sequence). CDR3 length: 16 amino acids.

This chain connects TRBV28 to TRBJ2-6; D remains unclear. The V end lost 6 bases, the J end lost 0 bases, and 18 bases lay between the germline ends. The CDR3 covers 18 residues. CDR1 and CDR2 (germline): MDHEN, SYDVKM. The CDR3 coding sequence is TGTGCCAGCAGCCCCCTAGGCAGACCAAGCTCTGGGGCCAACGTCCTGACTTTC. It encodes CASSPLGRPSSGANVLTF.

A single count supports this clone. The CDR3 DNA is TGTGCCAGCAGCCAGGGGGCTAGGGTTGAAGCTTTCTTT. The encoded protein is CASSQGARVEAFF. V gene TRBV5-6 combines with J gene TRBJ1-1, with 8 bases lining up with TRBD1. The V gene's germline CDR1 is SGHDT and CDR2 YYEEEE. This CDR3 has 13 amino acids. V dropped 4 bases and J dropped 7; count of bases not matched to a gene: 6.

The chain uses TRBV27 and TRBJ1-2; 10 nucleotides line up with TRBD1. The CDR3 length is 15 residues. Germline CDR1 reads MNHEY; CDR2 reads SMNVEV (reference sequence). The ends lost 1 base at V and 5 bases at J; junction bases unmatched: 4. The CDR3 sequence: CASSLFGQGGYGYTF. The CDR3 DNA sequence: TGTGCCAGCAGTTTATTCGGACAGGGGGGGTATGGCTACACCTTC.

V and J are TRBV19 and TRBJ1-5; unclear D gene. Between the trimmed V and J ends, which lost 3 bases and 1 base, there was a span of 10 bases. The CDR3 spans 15 residues. The germline V gene has CDR1 LNHDA and CDR2 SQIVND (reference sequence). Here the CDR3 reads CASSIEARSNQPQHF. DNA of the CDR3: TGTGCCAGTAGTATTGAGGCTCGGAGCAATCAGCCCCAGCATTTT.